Sequencing of this TCR beta chain was carried out in a study of post-analysis software for immune sequencing data. Across the whole study: The cohort encompassed relapsing-remitting, secondary progressive and progressive-relapsing multiple sclerosis disease courses.

This clonotype was counted between two and nine times. The antigen remains unidentified. Study findings and constraints: Included in a set of several TRBV segments more frequent in patients than controls were TRBV5-6, TRBV5-1 and TRBV20-1.

The V end was cut by 4 bases, the J end by 5 bases, with 15 bases between. The CDR3 is 13 residues long. The germline V gene has CDR1 DFQATT and CDR2 SNEGSKA (reference sequence). Prepared libraries of TCR beta cDNA carried unique molecular identifiers. Each CDR3 protein is one row after TCRdb ran MiXCR on the PCR reads. The sample lists some 690,000 distinct CDR3 sequences, around 64% seen once, with approximately 10% in the top ten. Sequencing was carried out using blood. The chain has TRBV20-1 and TRBJ2-7, with D possibly TRBD1 on 5 matching bases. The receptor was isolated from a girl aged 2 to 9 with multiple sclerosis. CDR3 sequence: CSANLGPLDEQYF. The CDR3 region has the DNA TGCAGTGCTAATCTGGGGCCTTTAGACGAGCAGTACTTC.